The rows below give T cell receptor beta chains drawn from one sample of a study of T-cell reconstitution after alpha-beta-depleted transplantation in children. Each CDR3 protein is one row after TCRdb ran MiXCR on the PCR reads. The table records a few hundred thousand distinct CDR3 sequences, roughly 44% of them present only once. The material sequenced was PBMCs, taken before TCRalphabeta/CD19-depleted stem cell transplant. The receptor source for this set is a girl aged 2 to 10 with aplastic anemia, due to receive a stem cell transplant. The CDR3 runs from the conserved cysteine through the conserved F or W. Each record gives: J gene, clone size, V gene, D gene, CDR3 protein, CDR3 DNA. D genes are given only for firm matches. Not all rows give a size; the values are once, few, many and, for expanded clones, a class.

j_call: TRBJ1-3
clone_size: -
v_call: TRBV7-2
d_call: -
cdr3_aa: CAISLDRLSGNTIYF
cdr3_nt: TGTGCCATCAGCTTAGACAGGCTCTCTGGAAACACCATATATTTT

j_call: TRBJ2-1
clone_size: -
v_call: TRBV7-9
d_call: TRBD2
cdr3_aa: CASSLRRRESYNEQFF
cdr3_nt: TGTGCCAGCAGCTTAAGACGGCGGGAGTCCTACAATGAGCAGTTCTTC

j_call: TRBJ2-3
clone_size: -
v_call: TRBV7-3
d_call: -
cdr3_aa: CASSSPRAGTSDTQYF
cdr3_nt: TGTGCCAGCAGCTCCCCCAGGGCGGGGACTTCAGATACGCAGTATTTT

j_call: TRBJ1-4
clone_size: -
v_call: TRBV7-7
d_call: -
cdr3_aa: CASSLTVETNEKLFF
cdr3_nt: TGTGCCAGCAGCTTAACAGTGGAAACTAATGAAAAACTGTTTTTT

j_call: TRBJ2-1
clone_size: -
v_call: TRBV6-5
d_call: TRBD2
cdr3_aa: CASSSPGLAGTNEQFF
cdr3_nt: TGTGCCAGCAGTTCCCCGGGACTAGCGGGTACTAATGAGCAGTTCTTC

j_call: TRBJ2-1
clone_size: -
v_call: TRBV7-8
d_call: -
cdr3_aa: CASSPRDNSYNEQFF
cdr3_nt: TGTGCCAGCAGCCCTCGGGACAACTCCTACAATGAGCAGTTCTTC

j_call: TRBJ2-2
clone_size: many
v_call: TRBV5-1
d_call: TRBD2
cdr3_aa: CASSLAAGANTGELFF
cdr3_nt: TGCGCCAGCAGCTTGGCGGCGGGGGCGAACACCGGGGAGCTGTTTTTT

j_call: TRBJ2-1
clone_size: once
v_call: TRBV4-1
d_call: TRBD2
cdr3_aa: CASSDPGAGGPNEQFF
cdr3_nt: TGCGCCAGCAGCGACCCGGGAGCGGGAGGGCCCAATGAGCAGTTCTTC

j_call: TRBJ1-1
clone_size: few
v_call: TRBV5-1
d_call: -
cdr3_aa: CASSFPGSNTEAFF
cdr3_nt: TGCGCCAGCAGCTTCCCAGGGTCGAACACTGAAGCTTTCTTT

j_call: TRBJ2-7
clone_size: -
v_call: TRBV7-9
d_call: TRBD1
cdr3_aa: CASSPTGNLNEQYF
cdr3_nt: TGTGCCAGCAGCCCGACAGGGAATTTAAACGAGCAGTACTTC

j_call: TRBJ2-7
clone_size: -
v_call: TRBV2
d_call: TRBD2
cdr3_aa: CASRTSGPYEQYF
cdr3_nt: TGTGCCAGCAGGACTAGCGGACCCTACGAGCAGTACTTC

j_call: TRBJ2-5
clone_size: -
v_call: TRBV7-9
d_call: TRBD1
cdr3_aa: CASSRTGNPGFETQYF
cdr3_nt: TGTGCCAGCAGCCGGACAGGGAATCCGGGTTTTGAGACCCAGTACTTC

j_call: TRBJ1-1
clone_size: few
v_call: TRBV27
d_call: -
cdr3_aa: CASLIRVTEAFF
cdr3_nt: TGTGCCAGTCTCATTCGGGTGACTGAAGCTTTCTTT

j_call: TRBJ1-3
clone_size: few
v_call: TRBV9
d_call: -
cdr3_aa: CASSVGVSGNTIYF
cdr3_nt: TGTGCCAGCAGCGTAGGGGTCTCTGGAAACACCATATATTTT

j_call: TRBJ2-1
clone_size: few
v_call: TRBV20-1
d_call: TRBD2
cdr3_aa: CSARGALAGVFEQFF
cdr3_nt: TGCAGTGCTAGGGGGGCACTAGCGGGAGTCTTCGAGCAGTTCTTC

j_call: TRBJ2-4
clone_size: many
v_call: TRBV6-5
d_call: -
cdr3_aa: CASSYSRGKNIQYF
cdr3_nt: TGTGCCAGCAGTTACAGCCGGGGCAAAAACATTCAGTACTTC

j_call: TRBJ2-1
clone_size: -
v_call: TRBV20-1
d_call: TRBD2
cdr3_aa: CSPSGSSSYNEHFF
cdr3_nt: TGCAGTCCTAGCGGGTCCAGCTCCTACAATGAGCATTTCTTC

j_call: TRBJ2-3
clone_size: many
v_call: TRBV4-1
d_call: TRBD1
cdr3_aa: CASSQEGGIDTQYF
cdr3_nt: TGCGCCAGCAGCCAAGAAGGGGGCATAGATACGCAGTATTTT

j_call: TRBJ2-7
clone_size: once
v_call: TRBV12-3/TRBV12-4
d_call: -
cdr3_aa: CVSSLSQTYEQYF
cdr3_nt: TGTGTCAGCAGTTTAAGCCAGACCTACGAGCAGTACTTC

j_call: TRBJ2-5
clone_size: many
v_call: TRBV29-1
d_call: TRBD1
cdr3_aa: CSVDGDREKETQYF
cdr3_nt: TGCAGCGTTGACGGGGACAGAGAAAAAGAGACCCAGTACTTC

j_call: TRBJ1-1
clone_size: -
v_call: TRBV3-1
d_call: -
cdr3_aa: CASSQGGADTEAFF
cdr3_nt: TGTGCCAGCAGCCAGGGGGGGGCCGACACTGAAGCTTTCTTT

j_call: TRBJ2-5
clone_size: -
v_call: TRBV11-2
d_call: -
cdr3_aa: CASSLEARRETQYF
cdr3_nt: TGTGCCAGCAGCTTAGAGGCTAGACGGGAGACCCAGTACTTC

j_call: TRBJ2-2
clone_size: -
v_call: TRBV2
d_call: -
cdr3_aa: CASSPQGLGGELFF
cdr3_nt: TGTGCCAGCAGCCCCCAGGGGCTCGGCGGGGAGCTGTTTTTT

j_call: TRBJ2-7
clone_size: few
v_call: TRBV30
d_call: -
cdr3_aa: CAWKSRGEPGYEQYF
cdr3_nt: TGTGCCTGGAAGTCAAGGGGCGAACCCGGCTACGAGCAGTACTTC

j_call: TRBJ2-2
clone_size: -
v_call: TRBV6-4
d_call: TRBD2
cdr3_aa: CASRSGEHTGELFF
cdr3_nt: TGTGCCAGCCGTAGCGGGGAACACACCGGGGAGCTGTTTTTT

j_call: TRBJ1-2
clone_size: -
v_call: TRBV7-2
d_call: TRBD1
cdr3_aa: CASSSGQGGYGYTF
cdr3_nt: TGTGCCAGCAGCTCAGGACAGGGGGGGTATGGCTACACCTTC

j_call: TRBJ2-1
clone_size: -
v_call: TRBV20-1
d_call: -
cdr3_aa: CSPREQFF
cdr3_nt: TGCAGTCCCCGGGAGCAGTTCTTC